These 21 T cell receptor beta chains were all obtained from the same sample, sequenced in a study of T cell repertoires in cytomegalovirus infection. TCRdb passed the reads through MiXCR, listing each CDR3 protein once. The sample contains some 300,000 distinct CDR3 sequences, around 13% of which appear only once. The specimen sequenced was PBMCs. These receptor sequences come from a human donor in good health (CMV status not recorded). Some clones in this sample may be carry-over from other donors' samples.

This clonotype was detected many times. This chain connects TRBV20-1 to TRBJ2-5; TRBD1 matches at 8 bases. The V and J ends lost 2 bases and 4 bases, in that order; junction bases with no gene match: 9. From germline, CDR1 is DFQATT and CDR2 SNEGSKA (reference sequence). This CDR3 is 15 amino acids long. CDR3 coding DNA: TGCAGTGCTAGATCGAACAGGGGGTTTAGAGAGACCCAGTACTTC. Amino acid sequence: CSARSNRGFRETQYF.

The genes are TRBV2 and TRBJ2-1; D is ambiguous. This CDR3 spans 15 amino acids. Trimming removed 6 bases from V and 9 bases from J, with 21 bases in between. CDR1 is SNHLY, CDR2 FYNNEI, per germline. CDR3 in amino acids: CASRAVLLGGGEQFF. Here the CDR3 DNA reads TGTGCCAGCAGGGCCGTTCTTCTCGGCGGCGGTGAGCAGTTCTTC.

The table lists this clonotype with a few counts. The V call is TRBV6-6, the J call TRBJ1-2; TRBD1 is a possible D gene (5 bases). From germline, CDR1 is MNHNY and CDR2 SVGAGI (reference sequence). Trimming cost V 4 bases and J 0 bases, with 18 bases left between them. There are 17 residues in the CDR3. DNA for the CDR3: TGTGCCAGCAGTTCCACCCGGGACCCACTCGCTAACTATGGCTACACCTTC. Protein product: CASSSTRDPLANYGYTF.

This clonotype turned up a few times. The rearrangement uses TRBV20-1 and TRBJ2-2, with TRBD2 matching over 14 bases. V was clipped by 6 bases and J by 5 bases; unmatched bases: 11. Germline CDR1 DFQATT, CDR2 SNEGSKA (reference sequence). This CDR3 has 17 residues. CDR3 bases: TGCAGTGCAGCGGGGGGACTAGCGGGAGTTGGAACCGGGGAGCTGTTTTTT. Translated, it gives CSAAGGLAGVGTGELFF.

This chain joins TRBV20-1 and TRBJ2-1; 7 bases match TRBD2. Germline-derived CDR1 and CDR2 are DFQATT and SNEGSKA (reference sequence). V dropped 6 bases and J dropped 2; count of bases not matched to a gene: 4. CDR3 length: 13 residues. The chain's CDR3 is CSASGTTYNEQFF. Written as DNA, the CDR3 is TGCAGTGCCTCCGGGACTACCTACAATGAGCAGTTCTTC.

This clonotype was recorded many times. V and J are TRBV5-6 and TRBJ1-1; TRBD1 matches 7 bases. V was pared by 0 bases and J by 5 bases, with 7 bases of the junction left unmatched. Germline lookup yields CDR1 SGHDT and CDR2 YYEEEE. This CDR3 is 15 amino acids long. The chain's CDR3 is CASSLGQGLGTEAFF. CDR3 sequence (DNA): TGTGCCAGCAGCTTGGGACAGGGCCTGGGAACTGAAGCTTTCTTT.

This clonotype was picked up many times. This chain connects TRBV6-4 to TRBJ2-3, with 13 bases lining up with TRBD2. V lost 4 bases, J lost 5 bases, and 0 bases stayed unmatched. This CDR3 comprises 14 residues. Per the germline V gene, CDR1 is MRHNA and CDR2 is SNTAGT. The CDR3 region is CASSGLAGGDTQYF. The CDR3 bases are TGTGCCAGCAGTGGACTAGCGGGAGGAGATACGCAGTATTTT.

V is TRBV15 and J is TRBJ2-1; D perhaps matches TRBD1 (5 bases). Germline CDR1 reads LNHNV; CDR2 reads YYDKDF (reference sequence). Trimming shortened V by 2 bases and J by 8 bases, and 10 bases separated the two germline ends. This CDR3 is 13 amino acids long. The CDR3 spells CATSRYMTDEQFF. CDR3 sequence (DNA): TGTGCCACCAGCAGATACATGACAGATGAGCAGTTCTTC.

This clonotype has a count of ten or more. The CDR3 nucleotides read TGTGCCAGCAGTTTGCGGACAGCGGTAGAAGCTTTCTTT. This gives the protein CASSLRTAVEAFF. The chain recombines TRBV12-3 or TRBV12-4 with TRBJ1-1; tentative D call: TRBD1 (6 bases). This CDR3 comprises 13 residues. Trimming removed 3 bases at V and 8 bases at J, with 13 bases between.

This clonotype was seen repeatedly, ten times or more. The chain uses TRBV11-2 and TRBJ2-7, with a weak D call TRBD2 (6 bases). CDR3 length: 14 amino acids. The ends were cut back, 8 bases at V and 4 bases at J, with 18 bases in the middle. CDR1 is SGHAT and CDR2 is FQNNGV in the germline V gene. The CDR3 region is CASGTSRDRYEQYF. CDR3 bases: TGTGCCAGCGGTACTAGCAGGGACCGGTACGAGCAGTACTTC.

This clonotype has just a few counts. The chain has TRBV13 and TRBJ1-2, with D unresolved. The CDR3 length is 15 residues. The V and J ends lost 5 bases and 8 bases respectively, with 21 bases between them. CDR1 and CDR2 from the germline V gene are PRHDT and FYEKMQ (reference sequence). CDR3 DNA sequence: TGTGCCAGCAGCCCCCCCGGTCCAGACCGGAGGGGCTACACCTTC. This translates into CASSPPGPDRRGYTF. Full variable domain (rest looked up from reference TRBV13 and TRBJ1-2): AAGVIQSPRHLIKEKRETATLKCYPIPRHDTVYWYQQGPGQDPQFLISFYEKMQSDKGSIPDRFSAQQFSDYHSELNMSSLELGDSALYFCASSPPGPDRRGYTFGSGTRLTVV.

This clonotype was recorded at least ten times. The rearrangement links TRBV28 to TRBJ2-7, with TRBD1 identical over 7 bases. Germline assignment: CDR1 MDHEN and CDR2 SYDVKM. The CDR3 totals 15 residues. With 4 bases clipped from V and 2 bases from J, the junction kept 8 bases outside the gene matches. CDR3: CASSSPRQGPYEQYF. CDR3 DNA sequence: TGTGCCAGCAGTTCACCTCGACAGGGACCCTACGAGCAGTACTTC.

This clonotype was detected many times. The chain is built from TRBV12-3 or TRBV12-4 and TRBJ2-5; 7 bases are shared with TRBD1. This CDR3 is 15 amino acids long. V trimming: 6 bases; J trimming: 2 bases; junction bases outside the gene matches: 9. The CDR3 sequence: CASSPDRAGQETQYF. The CDR3 region has the DNA TGTGCCAGCAGCCCTGACAGGGCTGGTCAAGAGACCCAGTACTTC.

This clonotype was counted ten times or more. The chain joins TRBV7-2 to TRBJ1-1; D gene uncertain. V lost 1 base and J 3 bases, leaving 15 bases between the germline ends. Germline loops: CDR1 SGHTA, CDR2 FQGNSA. The CDR3 length is 16 residues. In DNA form, the CDR3 reads TGTGCCAGCAGCTTAGATCGGCTCAGAGCGGACACTGAAGCTTTCTTT. Translation gives CASSLDRLRADTEAFF.

This clonotype came up many times. The chain carries TRBV7-3 and TRBJ2-1; 8 bases fit TRBD1. The CDR3 is 15 amino acids. Germline CDR1 is SGHTA and CDR2 is FQGTGA. V dropped 4 bases and J dropped 0; count of bases not matched to a gene: 2. As DNA, the CDR3 is TGTGCCAGCAGCTCTACAGGGGGCTCCTACAATGAGCAGTTCTTC. It specifies CASSSTGGSYNEQFF. Full variable domain (remainder filled in from reference TRBV7-3 and TRBJ2-1): GAGVSQTPSNKVTEKGKYVELRCDPISGHTALYWYRQSLGQGPEFLIYFQGTGAADDSGLPNDRFFAVRPEGSVSTLKIQRTERGDSAVYLCASSSTGGSYNEQFFGPGTRLTVL.

The rearrangement joins TRBV5-1 to TRBJ2-2, with D unresolved. Germline assignment: CDR1 SGHRS and CDR2 YFSETQ. The CDR3 is 15 amino acids. The V end lost 4 bases, the J end lost 4 bases, and 14 bases lay between the germline ends. The CDR3 nucleotides read TGCGCCAGCAGCCCCCGCCGCGCGGTCACCGGGGAGCTGTTTTTT. It specifies CASSPRRAVTGELFF.

The chain recombines TRBV20-1 with TRBJ1-1; D is ambiguous. Per the germline V gene, CDR1 is DFQATT and CDR2 is SNEGSKA (reference sequence). The CDR3 has 14 amino acids. V was cut by 6 bases and J by 0 bases, with 14 bases left in between. CDR3 amino acids: CSAIQIPMNTEAFF. The DNA of the CDR3 is TGCAGTGCCATACAGATACCCATGAACACTGAAGCTTTCTTT.

This clonotype was found many times. The chain combines TRBV27 with TRBJ2-1; a possible D gene is TRBD2 (5 bases). The CDR3 sequence is 16 residues long. Trimming took 0 bases from V and 5 from J, leaving 14 bases between them. Germline values: CDR1 MNHEY, CDR2 SMNVEV (reference sequence). CDR3 nucleotide sequence: TGTGCCAGCAGTTTATCTTTCGGGGTGGCCAACAATGAGCAGTTCTTC. The encoded protein is CASSLSFGVANNEQFF.

The V and J genes are TRBV6-4 and TRBJ2-7; D uncertain. This CDR3 comprises 14 residues. The germline CDR1 and CDR2 sequences are MRHNA and SNTAGT. Deletions cut 3 bases from V and 0 bases from J, with 9 bases between. The CDR3 coding sequence is TGTGCCAGCAGTGAGTCGGAGAGCTCCTACGAGCAGTACTTC. Amino acids: CASSESESSYEQYF.

This clonotype was counted between two and nine times. The rearrangement uses TRBV7-2 and TRBJ1-3; TRBD1 aligns across 7 bases. Trimming removed 5 bases from V and 0 bases from J; junction bases left unmatched: 4. Germline V gene data show CDR1 as SGHTA and CDR2 as FQGNSA. The CDR3 consists of 15 residues. CDR3 in amino acids: CASSRDSYSGNTIYF. CDR3 nucleotides: TGTGCCAGCAGCCGGGACAGCTACTCTGGAAACACCATATATTTT.

CDR3 in amino acids: CASSFTDVNNEQFF. CDR3 DNA: TGTGCCAGCAGTTTTACAGACGTAAACAATGAGCAGTTCTTC. V and J are TRBV12-3 or TRBV12-4 and TRBJ2-1; D gene unclear. V dropped 3 bases and J dropped 5 bases, with 11 bases sitting between them. The CDR3 sequence is 14 residues long.